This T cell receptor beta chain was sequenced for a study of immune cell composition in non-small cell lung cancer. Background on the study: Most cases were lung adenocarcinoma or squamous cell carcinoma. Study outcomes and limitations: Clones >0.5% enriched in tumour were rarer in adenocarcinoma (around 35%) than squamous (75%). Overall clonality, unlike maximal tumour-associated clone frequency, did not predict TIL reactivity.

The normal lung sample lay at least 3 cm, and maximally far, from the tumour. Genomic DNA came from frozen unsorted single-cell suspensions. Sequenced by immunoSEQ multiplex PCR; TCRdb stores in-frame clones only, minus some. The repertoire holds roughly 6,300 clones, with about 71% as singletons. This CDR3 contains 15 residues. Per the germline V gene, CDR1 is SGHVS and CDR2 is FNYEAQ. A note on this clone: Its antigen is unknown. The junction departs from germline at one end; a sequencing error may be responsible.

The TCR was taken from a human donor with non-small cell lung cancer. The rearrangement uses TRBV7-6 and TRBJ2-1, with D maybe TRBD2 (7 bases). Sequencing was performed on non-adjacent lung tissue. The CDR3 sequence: CASSLAVLGGAPLIF. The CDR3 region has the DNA TGTGCCAGCAGCTTAGCGGTTCTGGGGGGGGCACCCTTGATCTTC.